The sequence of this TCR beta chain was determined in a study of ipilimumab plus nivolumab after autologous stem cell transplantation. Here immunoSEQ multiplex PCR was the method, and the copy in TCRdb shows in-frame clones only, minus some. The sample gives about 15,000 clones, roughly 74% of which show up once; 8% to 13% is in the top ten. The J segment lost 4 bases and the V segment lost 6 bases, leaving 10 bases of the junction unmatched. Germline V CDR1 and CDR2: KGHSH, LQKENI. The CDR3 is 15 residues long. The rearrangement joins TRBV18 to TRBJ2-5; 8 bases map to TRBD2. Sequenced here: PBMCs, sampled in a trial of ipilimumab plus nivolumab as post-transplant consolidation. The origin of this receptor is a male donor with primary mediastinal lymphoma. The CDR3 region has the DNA TGTGCCAGCTCGGTAGCGGGAAAGACCCCAGAGACCCAGTACTTC. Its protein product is CASSVAGKTPETQYF.